The rows below give T cell receptor beta chains drawn from one sample of a study of beta chain features in type 1 diabetes. Generated by immunoSEQ multiplex PCR, the TCRdb table keeps only in-frame clones and is missing some. The sample lists about 180,000 clones; around 8% were seen once. The specimen was central memory CD4+ T cells from blood. These receptor sequences come from a woman in her thirties or forties with type 1 diabetes. Each CDR3 is given with its conserved first and last residue. The D gene is left open where the match is weak. The listing skips clone size in some rows; elsewhere it reads once, few, many or a size class.

>-|-|15|TRBJ2-7|TRBV27
CASSLSNGDTYEQYF
TGTGCCAGCAGTTTATCGAATGGGGACACCTACGAGCAGTACTTC
>many|-|13|TRBJ1-1|TRBV19
CASSLQQNTEAFF
TGTGCCAGTAGTTTACAGCAGAACACTGAAGCTTTCTTT
>-|-|13|TRBJ2-7|TRBV4-3
CASSQSMRYEQYF
TGCGCCAGCAGCCAAAGCATGAGATACGAGCAGTACTTC
>few|-|14|TRBJ2-5|TRBV7-2
CASSLGRAAETQYF
TGTGCCAGCAGTCTAGGGCGGGCTGCGGAGACCCAGTACTTC
>-|-|18|TRBJ1-2|TRBV2
CASSEWHLRGLFRNGYTF
TGTGCCAGCAGTGAATGGCACCTTAGGGGTTTATTTCGGAATGGCTACACCTTC
>few|-|15|TRBJ2-7|TRBV7-2
CASSLGERFSRRQYF
TGTGCCAGCAGCCTCGGAGAGAGGTTCAGTCGACGGCAGTACTTC
>few|TRBD2|14|TRBJ2-1|TRBV28
CASSRLALYNEQFF
TGTGCCAGCAGTCGACTAGCTCTTTACAATGAGCAGTTCTTC
>-|TRBD1|15|TRBJ2-1|TRBV6-1
CASRLQWDSYNEQFF
TGTGCCAGCAGACTCCAATGGGACAGTTACAATGAGCAGTTCTTC
>-|-|13|TRBJ1-2|TRBV7-2
CASSLTGNRGYTF
TGTGCCAGCAGCTTAACAGGGAACCGGGGCTACACCTTC
>-|-|16|TRBJ2-2|TRBV7-6
CASSPVLRGTTGELFF
TGTGCCAGCAGCCCCGTCCTCCGGGGAACCACCGGGGAGCTGTTTTTT
>-|TRBD1|13|TRBJ1-1|TRBV30
CAWDTGGGTEAFF
TGTGCCTGGGACACAGGGGGCGGCACTGAAGCTTTCTTT
>-|-|12|TRBJ2-7|TRBV7-2
CASSPTVYEQYF
TGTGCCAGCAGCCCGACAGTCTACGAGCAGTACTTC
>-|-|12|TRBJ2-1|TRBV30
CAWGRQPNEQFF
TGTGCCTGGGGTAGACAGCCCAATGAGCAGTTCTTC